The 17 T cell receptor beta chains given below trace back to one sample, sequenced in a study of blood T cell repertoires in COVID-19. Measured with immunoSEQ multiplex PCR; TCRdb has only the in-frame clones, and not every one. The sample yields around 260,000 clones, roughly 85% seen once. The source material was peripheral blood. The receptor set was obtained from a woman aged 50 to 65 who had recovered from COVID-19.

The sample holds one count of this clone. The CDR3 sequence: CSVAGTGSDRVGNTIYF. Written as DNA, the CDR3 is TGCAGCGTCGCCGGGACAGGCAGTGATAGAGTTGGTAACACCATATATTTT. The gene calls are TRBV29-1 and TRBJ1-3; 8 nucleotides agree with TRBD1. The V and J ends lost 6 bases and 7 bases, in that order; junction bases with no gene match: 20. This CDR3 spans 17 amino acids. Looked up from germline, CDR1 is SQVTM and CDR2 is ANQGSEA.

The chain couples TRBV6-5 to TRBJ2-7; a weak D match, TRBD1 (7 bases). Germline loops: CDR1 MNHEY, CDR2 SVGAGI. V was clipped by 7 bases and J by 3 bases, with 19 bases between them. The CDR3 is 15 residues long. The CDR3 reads CASTEGQGGVYEQYF. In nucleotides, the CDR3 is TGTGCCAGCACCGAAGGTCAGGGGGGCGTCTACGAGCAGTACTTC.

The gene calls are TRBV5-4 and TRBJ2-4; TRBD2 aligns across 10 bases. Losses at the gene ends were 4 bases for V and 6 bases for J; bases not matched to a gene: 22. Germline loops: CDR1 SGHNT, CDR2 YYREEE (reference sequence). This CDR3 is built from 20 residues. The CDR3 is CASSTRTGAGGKSLGNIQYF. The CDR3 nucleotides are TGTGCCAGCAGCACCAGGACCGGAGCGGGAGGGAAGAGTTTGGGAAACATTCAGTACTTC. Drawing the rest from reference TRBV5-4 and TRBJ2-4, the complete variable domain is ETGVTQSPTHLIKTRGQQVTLRCSSQSGHNTVSWYQQALGQGPQFIFQYYREEENGRGNFPPRFSGLQFPNYSSELNVNALELDDSALYLCASSTRTGAGGKSLGNIQYFGAGTRLSVL.

CDR3 sequence: CASSFSGRYNEQFF. CDR3 bases: TGTGCCAGCAGCTTTTCAGGGCGCTACAATGAGCAGTTCTTC. The rearrangement joins TRBV7-3 to TRBJ2-1; tentatively, D is TRBD1 (5 bases). The V gene's germline CDR1 is SGHTA and CDR2 FQGTGA. Trimming took off 3 bases at V and 3 bases at J, with 9 bases between the two ends. The length of the CDR3 is 14 residues. The full variable domain, completed using reference TRBV7-3 and TRBJ2-1, is GAGVSQTPSNKVTEKGKYVELRCDPISGHTALYWYRQSLGQGPEFLIYFQGTGAADDSGLPNDRFFAVRPEGSVSTLKIQRTERGDSAVYLCASSFSGRYNEQFFGPGTRLTVL.

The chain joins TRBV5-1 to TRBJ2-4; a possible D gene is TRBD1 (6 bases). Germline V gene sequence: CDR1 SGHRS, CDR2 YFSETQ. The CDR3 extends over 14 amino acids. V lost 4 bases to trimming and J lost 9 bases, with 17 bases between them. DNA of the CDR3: TGCGCCAGCAGCCCCCAAACGGGACAAAGCATTCAGTACTTC. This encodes CASSPQTGQSIQYF.

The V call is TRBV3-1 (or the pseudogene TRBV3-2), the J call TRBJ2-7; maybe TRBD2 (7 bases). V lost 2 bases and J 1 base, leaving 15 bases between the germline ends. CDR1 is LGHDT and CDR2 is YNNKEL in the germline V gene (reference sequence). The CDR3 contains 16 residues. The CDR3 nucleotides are TGTGCCAGCAGCCAAACTCTAGGGAGGGGGTCCTACGAGCAGTACTTC. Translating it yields CASSQTLGRGSYEQYF.

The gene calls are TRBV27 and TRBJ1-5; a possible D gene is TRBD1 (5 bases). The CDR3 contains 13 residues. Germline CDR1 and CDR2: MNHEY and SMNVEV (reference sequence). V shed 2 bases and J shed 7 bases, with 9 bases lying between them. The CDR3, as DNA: TGTGCCAGCAGTTTACAGGGCGGCCAGCCCCAGCATTTT. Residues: CASSLQGGQPQHF.

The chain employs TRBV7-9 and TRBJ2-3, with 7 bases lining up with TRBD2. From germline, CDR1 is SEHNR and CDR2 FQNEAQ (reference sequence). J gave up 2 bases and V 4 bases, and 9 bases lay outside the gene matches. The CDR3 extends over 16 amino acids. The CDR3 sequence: CASSSDLGGNTDTQYF. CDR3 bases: TGTGCCAGCAGCTCGGATTTGGGGGGGAACACAGATACGCAGTATTTT.

In nucleotides, the CDR3 is TGTGCCAGCAGGGGAGGACTAGCGGGAGGTAGTTACGAGCAGTACTTC. It yields the protein CASRGGLAGGSYEQYF. The chain has TRBV7-2 and TRBJ2-7, with 14 bases fitting TRBD2. There are 16 residues in the CDR3. Germline CDR1 SGHTA, CDR2 FQGNSA. Trimming removed 6 bases from V and 4 bases from J; junction bases left unmatched: 8.

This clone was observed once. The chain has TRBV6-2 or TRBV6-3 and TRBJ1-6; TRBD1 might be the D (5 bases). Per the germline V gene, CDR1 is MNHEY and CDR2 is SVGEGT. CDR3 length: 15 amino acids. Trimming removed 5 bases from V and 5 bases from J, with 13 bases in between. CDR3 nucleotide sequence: TGTGCCAGCAGTCCCCGTTGGGGGGATAATTCACCCCTCCACTTT. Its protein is CASSPRWGDNSPLHF.

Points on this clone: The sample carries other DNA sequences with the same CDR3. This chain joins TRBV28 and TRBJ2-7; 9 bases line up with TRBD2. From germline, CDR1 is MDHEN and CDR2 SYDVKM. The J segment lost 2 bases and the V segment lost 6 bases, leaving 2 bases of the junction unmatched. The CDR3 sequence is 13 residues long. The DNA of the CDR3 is TGTGCCAGCAGGCTAGCGGGGCCCTACGAGCAGTACTTC. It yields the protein CASRLAGPYEQYF.

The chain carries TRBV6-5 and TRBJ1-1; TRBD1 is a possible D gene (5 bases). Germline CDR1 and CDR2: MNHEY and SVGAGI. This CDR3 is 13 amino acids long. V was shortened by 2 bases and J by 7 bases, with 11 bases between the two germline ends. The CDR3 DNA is TGTGCCAGCAGTTACAGGGGAGGAGGTGAAGCTTTCTTT. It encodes CASSYRGGGEAFF.

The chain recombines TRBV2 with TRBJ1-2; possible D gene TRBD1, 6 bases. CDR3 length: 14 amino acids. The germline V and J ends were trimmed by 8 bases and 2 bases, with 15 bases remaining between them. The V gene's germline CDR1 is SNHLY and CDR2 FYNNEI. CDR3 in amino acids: CASATGHSNYGYTF. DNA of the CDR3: TGTGCCAGCGCGACGGGACATTCAAACTATGGCTACACCTTC.

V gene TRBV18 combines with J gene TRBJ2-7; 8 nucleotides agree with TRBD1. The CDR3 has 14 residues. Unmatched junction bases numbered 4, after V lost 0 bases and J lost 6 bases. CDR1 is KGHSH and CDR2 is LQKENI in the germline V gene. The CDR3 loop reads CASSPPTGVGEQYF. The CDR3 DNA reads TGTGCCAGCTCACCACCGACAGGGGTGGGCGAGCAGTACTTC.

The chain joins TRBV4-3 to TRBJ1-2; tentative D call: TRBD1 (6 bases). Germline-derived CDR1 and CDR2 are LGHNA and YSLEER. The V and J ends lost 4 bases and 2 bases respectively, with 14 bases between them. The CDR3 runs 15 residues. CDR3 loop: CASSRGGGRNYGYTF. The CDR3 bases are TGCGCCAGCAGCCGCGGGGGGGGCAGAAACTATGGCTACACCTTC.

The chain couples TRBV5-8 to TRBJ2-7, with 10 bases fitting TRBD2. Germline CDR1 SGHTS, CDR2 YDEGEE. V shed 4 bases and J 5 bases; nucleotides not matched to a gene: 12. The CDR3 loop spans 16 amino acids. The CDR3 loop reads CASSLGLAGARDEQYF. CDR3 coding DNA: TGTGCCAGCAGCCTCGGGCTAGCGGGAGCTCGAGACGAGCAGTACTTC.

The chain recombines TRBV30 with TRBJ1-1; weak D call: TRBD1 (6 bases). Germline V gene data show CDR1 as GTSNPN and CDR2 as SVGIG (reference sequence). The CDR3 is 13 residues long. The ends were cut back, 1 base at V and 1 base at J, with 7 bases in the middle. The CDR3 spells CAWSEDRNTEAFF. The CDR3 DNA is TGTGCCTGGAGTGAGGACAGGAACACTGAAGCTTTCTTT.